Presented here are 16 T cell receptor beta chains from one specimen sequenced in a study of shared clonotypes between healthy human individuals. Positively selected for CCR7, the CD45RO-negative cells used as naive CD8 cells excluded terminally differentiated effector memory CD45RA+ cells. Sequencing was performed with immunoSEQ multiplex PCR; in TCRdb, only in-frame clones are kept and a portion is missing. The sample contains some 740,000 clones, 85% to 95% of which appear only once. Sequenced sample: naive CD8+ T cells sorted from blood. The receptor source for this set is a man aged 30 to 39 in good health.

The chain carries TRBV4-3 and TRBJ2-7, with a weak D call TRBD1 (6 bases). The germline V and J ends were trimmed by 5 bases and 2 bases, with 13 bases remaining between them. CDR1 is LGHNA, CDR2 YSLEER, per germline. The CDR3 consists of 14 residues. The CDR3 region is CASSKQQGPYEQYF. CDR3 DNA sequence: TGCGCCAGCAGCAAACAACAGGGCCCCTACGAGCAGTACTTC.

V is TRBV28 and J is TRBJ2-5, with D possibly matching TRBD1 (5 bases). The germline V and J ends were trimmed by 4 bases and 5 bases, with 20 bases remaining between them. Germline CDR1 and CDR2: MDHEN and SYDVKM. There are 16 residues in the CDR3. The chain's CDR3 is CASSSGIGRAGETQYF. The DNA of the CDR3 is TGTGCCAGCAGTTCTGGGATAGGCAGGGCTGGGGAGACCCAGTACTTC.

This chain links TRBV2 with TRBJ2-5; possibly TRBD2 for D (6 bases). Germline V gene lookup returns CDR1 SNHLY and CDR2 FYNNEI. V was trimmed by 5 bases and J by 1 base, leaving 11 bases between them. The CDR3 is 14 amino acids. Here the CDR3 reads CASSWAGSQETQYF. CDR3 sequence (DNA): TGTGCCAGCAGTTGGGCGGGAAGCCAAGAGACCCAGTACTTC.

A remark on this clone: Germline is not matched at one junction end, which may reflect a read error. The chain links TRBV9 to TRBJ2-7; D possibly matches TRBD1 or TRBD2 (5 bases each). Per the germline V gene, CDR1 is SGDLS and CDR2 is YYNGEE. The CDR3 has 13 amino acids. The CDR3 sequence: CASTALAHGTPFF. The CDR3 DNA reads as TGTGCCAGCACCGCTCTTGCCCACGGGACGCCTTTCTTC. Filled out from reference TRBV9 and TRBJ2-7, the complete variable domain reads DSGVTQTPKHLITATGQRVTLRCSPRSGDLSVYWYQQSLDQGLQFLIQYYNGEERAKGNILERFSAQQFPDLHSELNLSSLELGDSALYFCASTALAHGTPFFGPGTRLTVT.

The CDR3 coding sequence is TGTGCCAGCAGGAGAGGGAGGGGAAAGGCGACCCAGTACTTC. Translation gives CASRRGRGKATQYF. The V call is TRBV28, the J call TRBJ2-5, with 7 bases that match TRBD2. V was clipped by 6 bases and J by 7 bases; unmatched bases: 11. From germline, CDR1 is MDHEN and CDR2 SYDVKM. The length of the CDR3 is 14 residues.

The rearrangement links TRBV27 to TRBJ2-7, with 10 bases aligning to TRBD2. V shed 4 bases and J 0 bases; nucleotides not matched to a gene: 9. The CDR3 has 17 amino acids. Germline V gene data show CDR1 as MNHEY and CDR2 as SMNVEV (reference sequence). CDR3 in DNA: TGTGCCAGCAGTTCGCTGACTAGCGGGTATAGCTCCTACGAGCAGTACTTC. It codes for CASSSLTSGYSSYEQYF.

This clone appeared a single time. V and J are TRBV7-6 and TRBJ2-7; a weak D match, TRBD2 (5 bases). Germline loops: CDR1 SGHVS, CDR2 FNYEAQ. V shed 2 bases and J shed 3 bases, with 17 bases lying between them. The CDR3 is 16 residues long. CDR3 DNA: TGTGCCAGCAGCTTACGTCGCGGGCAGAACCGCTACGAGCAGTACTTC. Amino acid sequence: CASSLRRGQNRYEQYF. Looking up the rest from reference TRBV7-6 and TRBJ2-7 gives the full variable domain: GAGVSQSPRYKVTKRGQDVALRCDPISGHVSLYWYRQALGQGPEFLTYFNYEAQQDKSGLPNDRFSAERPEGSISTLTIQRTEQRDSAMYRCASSLRRGQNRYEQYFGPGTRLTVT.

This clone was recorded only once. The chain joins TRBV6-5 to TRBJ1-4; TRBD1 matches 8 bases. The CDR3 spans 15 residues. V trimming: 0 bases; J trimming: 8 bases; junction bases outside the gene matches: 5. Germline CDR1 MNHEY, CDR2 SVGAGI. CDR3 coding DNA: TGTGCCAGCAGTTACTCGAACAGGGGGAGGGAAAAACTGTTTTTT. Translating gives CASSYSNRGREKLFF.

The CDR3 sequence: CASSLDITVEQYF. The CDR3, as DNA: TGTGCCAGCAGCCTTGACATAACTGTTGAGCAGTACTTC. The chain is built from TRBV6-7 and TRBJ2-7; D gene uncertain. TRBV6-7 is an ORF, and what it does is uncertain. This CDR3 is built from 13 residues. V was shortened by 6 bases and J by 7 bases, with 16 bases between the two germline ends.

This chain uses TRBV10-2 with TRBJ2-7, with 10 bases fitting TRBD2. This CDR3 region has 12 residues. Germline CDR1 and CDR2: WSHSY and SAAADI. Unmatched junction bases numbered 1, after V lost 8 bases and J lost 3 bases. CDR3 residues: CASLAGDYEQYF. The CDR3 DNA is TGCGCCAGCCTAGCGGGGGACTACGAGCAGTACTTC.

Worth noting for this clone: The sample contains more than one DNA sequence encoding this CDR3. This chain joins TRBV27 and TRBJ2-7; 8 bases match TRBD1. In germline, CDR1 is MNHEY, CDR2 SMNVEV (reference sequence). This CDR3 spans 15 amino acids. Trimming took 0 bases from V and 4 from J; bases not matched to a gene: 5. Written as DNA, the CDR3 is TGTGCCAGCAGTTTATCTGGACAGGGAGGATACGAGCAGTACTTC. It encodes CASSLSGQGGYEQYF.

The chain has TRBV29-1 and TRBJ2-7, with D perhaps matching TRBD1 (5 bases). Germline values: CDR1 SQVTM, CDR2 ANQGSEA. The CDR3 length is 12 residues. V gave up 6 bases and J gave up 2 bases, with 11 bases separating them. CDR3 amino acids: CSVLGLPYEQYF. The CDR3 nucleotides are TGCAGCGTGCTGGGGCTCCCCTACGAGCAGTACTTC.

The chain combines TRBV19 with TRBJ2-1, with 13 bases fitting TRBD2. V lost 5 bases, J lost 10 bases, and 8 bases stayed unmatched. The CDR3 spans 15 residues. Germline-derived CDR1 and CDR2 are LNHDA and SQIVND (reference sequence). The CDR3 loop reads CASSGTSGNPMEQFF. The CDR3 DNA follows: TGTGCCAGTAGTGGGACTAGCGGGAACCCTATGGAGCAGTTCTTC.

The genes are TRBV10-1 and TRBJ2-7, with 8 bases aligning to TRBD1. The CDR3 loop spans 14 amino acids. Trimming removed 5 bases from V and 5 bases from J; junction bases left unmatched: 8. Germline V CDR1 and CDR2: WNHNN, SYGVQD (reference sequence). CDR3 sequence (DNA): TGCGCCAGCAGTCTAGGACAGGGTTACGACGAGCAGTACTTC. Protein: CASSLGQGYDEQYF.

J is TRBJ1-1 and V is TRBV11-2, with D possibly matching TRBD1 (5 bases). The CDR3 is made up of 16 amino acids. The V gene lost 0 bases and the J gene lost 0 bases, with 11 bases spanning the gap. Germline V lookup: CDR1 SGHAT, CDR2 FQNNGV. The CDR3 loop is CASSLEFGGMNTEAFF. Written as DNA, the CDR3 is TGTGCCAGCAGCTTAGAATTTGGGGGGATGAACACTGAAGCTTTCTTT. The variable domain in full, with the rest retrieved from reference TRBV11-2 and TRBJ1-1, is EAGVAQSPRYKIIEKRQSVAFWCNPISGHATLYWYQQILGQGPKLLIQFQNNGVVDDSQLPKDRFSAERLKGVDSTLKIQPAKLEDSAVYLCASSLEFGGMNTEAFFGQGTRLTVV.

This chain connects TRBV15 to TRBJ1-4; TRBD1 is a possible D gene (5 bases). In germline, CDR1 is LNHNV, CDR2 YYDKDF (reference sequence). V lost 0 bases to trimming and J lost 4 bases, with 12 bases between them. This CDR3 region has 16 residues. The DNA for the CDR3 is TGTGCCACCAGCAGAGATCTGGGGGACGGTAATGAAAAACTGTTTTTT. Its protein is CATSRDLGDGNEKLFF.